The 24 T cell receptor beta chains in this list originate from one sample, sequenced in a study of blood T cells in healthy people across ages. Then a second PCR, running about 6 to 12 cycles, was carried out with a sample-barcoded 5' primer and a J-beta primer mix. TCRdb processed the 5' RACE reads anew with MiXCR; each CDR3 protein has one entry. The data contain roughly 800,000 distinct CDR3 sequences, about 53% of them seen just once; the ten biggest clones take up roughly 37%. The sample comprised blood. These receptors were obtained from a man older than 75 in good health.

V usage is TRBV2 and J usage is TRBJ1-1, with 7 nucleotides matching TRBD1. The CDR3 is made up of 13 amino acids. With 4 bases clipped from V and 4 bases from J, the junction kept 3 bases outside the gene matches. Germline V lookup: CDR1 SNHLY, CDR2 FYNNEI. The CDR3 reads CASSGQGATEAFF. The CDR3 DNA reads as TGTGCCAGCAGTGGACAGGGTGCCACTGAAGCTTTCTTT. Complete variable domain (other parts from reference TRBV2 and TRBJ1-1): EPEVTQTPSHQVTQMGQEVILRCVPISNHLYFYWYRQILGQKVEFLVSFYNNEISEKSEIFDDQFSVERPDGSNFTLKIRSTKLEDSAMYFCASSGQGATEAFFGQGTRLTVV.

This chain joins TRBV7-6 and TRBJ2-1, with D perhaps matching TRBD2 (5 bases). V was clipped by 5 bases and J by 0 bases, with 8 bases between them. The CDR3 has 14 residues. CDR1 is SGHVS, CDR2 FNYEAQ, per germline. CDR3 in DNA: TGTGCCAGCAGCCCCCGGGACTCCTACAATGAGCAGTTCTTC. Translating it yields CASSPRDSYNEQFF.

The chain combines TRBV6-5 with TRBJ2-7; TRBD1 matches 7 bases. CDR3 length: 14 residues. The germline gives CDR1 MNHEY, CDR2 SVGAGI. Germline trimming cut 2 bases from V and 3 bases from J; bases unmatched to any gene: 4. This CDR3 reads CASSYGTASYEQYF. CDR3 coding DNA: TGTGCCAGCAGTTACGGGACAGCAAGCTACGAGCAGTACTTC.

The chain is built from TRBV6-1 and TRBJ2-1, with unresolved D. The CDR3 spans 15 residues. V gave up 5 bases and J gave up 1 base, with 12 bases separating them. Germline V lookup: CDR1 MNHNS, CDR2 SASEGT. The CDR3 protein is CASSPQTYSYNEQFF. The CDR3 DNA reads TGTGCCAGCAGTCCCCAGACCTATTCCTACAATGAGCAGTTCTTC.

The J gene is TRBJ2-5, the V gene TRBV10-3; 7 nucleotides line up with TRBD2. V gave up 3 bases and J gave up 5 bases; unmatched junction bases: 6. Germline CDR1 is ENHRY and CDR2 is SYGVKD. The CDR3 sequence is 14 residues long. CDR3 loop: CAISEGLGGETQYF. The DNA for the CDR3 is TGTGCCATCAGTGAAGGACTGGGGGGGGAGACCCAGTACTTC.

The CDR3 region has the DNA TGTGCCAGCAGTTACGCAGTCGGCTTCCAAGAGACCCAGTACTTC. Residues: CASSYAVGFQETQYF. The J gene is TRBJ2-5, the V gene TRBV6-6; D gene unclear. Germline lookup yields CDR1 MNHNY and CDR2 SVGAGI (reference sequence). The CDR3 is 15 amino acids. Between the trimmed V and J ends, which lost 2 bases and 1 base, there was a span of 11 bases.

This clonotype was detected only a few times. This chain joins TRBV4-2 and TRBJ1-5; a weak D match, TRBD1 (6 bases). The CDR3 length is 16 residues. The germline V and J ends were trimmed by 1 base and 3 bases, with 13 bases remaining between them. Germline V gene sequence: CDR1 LGHNA, CDR2 YNFKEQ. CDR3 amino acids: CASSQGGRGNNQPQHF. The CDR3 nucleotides are TGTGCCAGCAGCCAAGGTGGCAGGGGAAACAATCAGCCCCAGCATTTT.

This clonotype was detected a few times. This chain connects TRBV5-6 to TRBJ2-2; D is unresolved. V shed 0 bases and J shed 9 bases, with 18 bases lying between them. CDR1 is SGHDT and CDR2 is YYEEEE in the germline V gene. The CDR3 is 16 residues long. The CDR3 is CASSLGHLVGLRELFF. CDR3 DNA sequence: TGTGCCAGCAGCTTGGGACACCTAGTCGGGCTCCGGGAGCTGTTTTTT.

The V call is TRBV11-2, the J call TRBJ2-1; 15 bases are shared with TRBD2. Trimming at V came to 6 bases and at J to 5 bases, leaving 17 bases not matched to a gene. This CDR3 contains 20 residues. Germline V gene sequence: CDR1 SGHAT, CDR2 FQNNGV. The CDR3 sequence: CASRPAPFGLAGGPNNEQFF. In DNA form, the CDR3 reads TGTGCCAGCAGACCAGCCCCCTTTGGACTAGCGGGAGGGCCTAACAATGAGCAGTTCTTC.

The chain uses TRBV29-1 and TRBJ2-3, with TRBD1 matching over 8 bases. Germline V gene sequence: CDR1 SQVTM, CDR2 ANQGSEA. V shed 7 bases and J 4 bases; nucleotides not matched to a gene: 10. The CDR3 extends over 14 amino acids. The CDR3 sequence: CSAGPGGPADTQYF. The CDR3 DNA reads as TGCAGCGCTGGGCCAGGGGGCCCCGCAGATACGCAGTATTTT.

This clonotype has more than one count but fewer than ten. The chain is built from TRBV28 and TRBJ1-5; no definite D call. Germline V gene data show CDR1 as MDHEN and CDR2 as SYDVKM. V lost 2 bases and J 7 bases, leaving 15 bases between the germline ends. CDR3 length equals 15 residues. CDR3 bases: TGTGCCAGCAGTTTAATTGGTGGGCTTCGACAGCCCCAGCATTTT. Its translation: CASSLIGGLRQPQHF.

In its sample, this clonotype was seen a few times. The J gene is TRBJ2-1, the V gene TRBV5-1; 8 bases fit TRBD2. The CDR3 runs to 17 residues. Germline V lookup: CDR1 SGHRS, CDR2 YFSETQ. J gave up 0 bases and V 4 bases, and 9 bases lay outside the gene matches. CDR3 sequence: CASSQAGVGSSYNEQFF. CDR3 coding DNA: TGCGCCAGCAGCCAAGCGGGGGTTGGGAGCTCCTACAATGAGCAGTTCTTC.

The chain is built from TRBV25-1 and TRBJ2-1; 7 nucleotides agree with TRBD2. Trimming cost V 2 bases and J 9 bases; bases outside gene matches: 10. This CDR3 region has 15 residues. The germline gives CDR1 MGHDK, CDR2 SYGVNS. CDR3 nucleotide sequence: TGTGCCAGCAGTGAAATGAGACTAGCCACGGGTGAGCAGTTCTTC. The encoded protein is CASSEMRLATGEQFF.

The V gene is TRBV10-3, the J gene TRBJ2-7; TRBD1 matches at 7 bases. CDR1 and CDR2 (germline): ENHRY, SYGVKD. The J segment lost 3 bases and the V segment lost 4 bases, leaving 6 bases of the junction unmatched. The CDR3 length is 14 residues. The chain's CDR3 is CAISGGGAYYEQYF. CDR3 sequence (DNA): TGTGCCATCAGTGGAGGGGGCGCGTACTACGAGCAGTACTTC.

CDR3: CSAPGTSLSVEQFF. The CDR3 coding sequence is TGCAGCGCGCCCGGGACTAGTCTTTCCGTTGAGCAGTTCTTC. The chain combines TRBV29-1 with TRBJ2-1, with TRBD2 matching over 8 bases. CDR1 is SQVTM, CDR2 ANQGSEA, per germline. V lost 7 bases to trimming and J lost 9 bases; unmatched junction nucleotides: 14. CDR3 length equals 14 residues.

This clonotype was seen a few times. The J gene is TRBJ1-2, the V gene TRBV6-5; D unclear. Trimming shortened V by 0 bases and J by 5 bases, and 10 bases separated the two germline ends. Germline CDR1 reads MNHEY; CDR2 reads SVGAGI. CDR3 size: 14 residues. The CDR3 spells CASSYSIGAYGYTF. CDR3 nucleotides: TGTGCCAGCAGTTACTCGATCGGCGCTTATGGCTACACCTTC.

This chain joins TRBV2 and TRBJ1-4; D gene ambiguous. Trimming stripped 4 bases from V and 5 bases from J, with 14 bases between. The CDR3 loop spans 15 amino acids. Germline V gene lookup returns CDR1 SNHLY and CDR2 FYNNEI. The CDR3 reads CASSGATGSNEKLFF. Here the CDR3 DNA reads TGTGCCAGCAGTGGCGCGACGGGGAGCAATGAAAAACTGTTTTTT. The whole variable domain, remainder taken from reference TRBV2 and TRBJ1-4, is EPEVTQTPSHQVTQMGQEVILRCVPISNHLYFYWYRQILGQKVEFLVSFYNNEISEKSEIFDDQFSVERPDGSNFTLKIRSTKLEDSAMYFCASSGATGSNEKLFFGSGTQLSVL.

A few counts support this clonotype. The V and J genes are TRBV28 and TRBJ2-2; either TRBD1 or TRBD2 may fit D (6 bases each). Trimming removed 2 bases from V and 7 bases from J, with 14 bases in between. Germline CDR1 and CDR2: MDHEN and SYDVKM. The CDR3 is 15 amino acids. CDR3 DNA: TGTGCCAGCAGTTTACGGGCCGGGGGCAACGGGGAGCTGTTTTTT. Translation: CASSLRAGGNGELFF.

This clonotype was observed many times. This chain links TRBV29-1 with TRBJ2-5, with D unclear. The CDR3 extends over 11 amino acids. Trimming removed 6 bases at V and 0 bases at J, with 5 bases between. CDR1 is SQVTM and CDR2 is ANQGSEA in the germline V gene. CDR3 DNA: TGCAGCGTGAAGTACCAAGAGACCCAGTACTTC. This encodes CSVKYQETQYF.

This clonotype came up once. V and J are TRBV12-5 and TRBJ1-6; D ambiguous. Deletions cut 6 bases from V and 4 bases from J, with 7 bases between. Per germline, CDR1 LGHNT and CDR2 FRNRAP. This CDR3 region has 13 residues. The CDR3 DNA follows: TGTGCTAGTGGCCCTCTATATAATTCACCCCTCCACTTT. Amino acid sequence: CASGPLYNSPLHF.

CDR3 region: CASSQDSGKTQYF. CDR3 in DNA: TGTGCCAGCAGCCAAGATTCCGGGAAGACCCAGTACTTC. V gene TRBV3-1 combines with J gene TRBJ2-7, with TRBD2 as a possible D gene (5 bases). The J call could be wrong; TRBJ2-5 is a better fit for the DNA end. This CDR3 is built from 13 residues. Germline lookup yields CDR1 LGHDT and CDR2 YNNKEL (reference sequence).

The gene calls are TRBV28 and TRBJ2-7; tentative D call: TRBD2 (5 bases). The V and J ends lost 3 bases and 3 bases respectively, with 9 bases between them. This CDR3 has 13 amino acids. Germline-derived CDR1 and CDR2 are MDHEN and SYDVKM. The CDR3 protein is CASSFREIYEQYF. The CDR3 DNA sequence: TGTGCCAGCAGTTTTCGGGAAATCTACGAGCAGTACTTC.

V gene TRBV20-1 combines with J gene TRBJ2-5; D gene unclear. There are 15 residues in the CDR3. V gave up 2 bases and J gave up 11 bases, with 24 bases separating them. The V gene's germline CDR1 is DFQATT and CDR2 SNEGSKA (reference sequence). The CDR3 DNA reads TGCAGTGCTAGAACACGCGGCCTTGACCCCTCGCCGCAGTACTTC. It yields the protein CSARTRGLDPSPQYF.

This clonotype was found many times. The V gene is TRBV12-3 or TRBV12-4, the J gene TRBJ2-7; 7 bases line up with TRBD1. Trimming took 3 bases from V and 2 from J; bases not matched to a gene: 1. The CDR3 loop spans 13 amino acids. CDR3 bases: TGTGCCAGCAGTTTGAGGGGGCCCTACGAGCAGTACTTC. Translation: CASSLRGPYEQYF.